What follows describes a single TCR beta chain. The antigen remains undetermined. The CDR3 has 14 amino acids. Losses at the gene ends were 2 bases for V and 6 bases for J; bases not matched to a gene: 6. Germline CDR1 and CDR2: SGHNT and YYREEE (reference sequence). This entry belongs to a study of T cell responses to AZD1222 COVID-19 vaccine. Study-wide results and limits: Clonal diversity may have been underestimated in mostly white British donors.

Method: immunoSEQ multiplex PCR; TCRdb's copy keeps in-frame clones and lacks some. Seen here are some 150,000 clones, 87% observed once, and the top ten hold roughly a tenth. The sequencing used peripheral blood, collected 28 days after the second AZD1222 dose. This receptor was taken from an adult who received the AZD1222 COVID-19 vaccine. The chain couples TRBV5-4 to TRBJ1-2; 8 bases align to TRBD1. The CDR3 region has the DNA TGTGCCAGCAGCTTAACAGGGGGACTGGATGGCTACACCTTC. It specifies CASSLTGGLDGYTF.